The T cell receptor (beta chain) described here comes from a study of shared clonotypes between healthy human individuals. This table comes from immunoSEQ multiplex PCR, and its TCRdb copy is limited to in-frame clones, with some not included. The sample lists fewer than 3 million clones; 80% to 95% were seen once. CDR3 length: 14 amino acids. In germline, CDR1 is KGHSH, CDR2 LQKENI. Between the trimmed V and J ends, which lost 2 bases and 1 base, there was a span of 6 bases. Comments on this clone: The antigen remains undetermined.

Study-wide points: Estimated richness values were generally larger in naive subsets than in memory subsets.

J is TRBJ2-4 and V is TRBV18; no reliable D call. The TCR originated in a young man in good health. Some clones in this sample may be carry-over from other donors' samples. Sequencing was done on a sample of naive CD4+ T cells from PBMCs. Subset meaning: CD45RA+ positively selected. CDR3 bases: TGTGCCAGCTCACCAGATCAGGCCAAAAACATTCAGTACTTC. Its translation: CASSPDQAKNIQYF.